This TCR beta chain was retrieved from a study of blood T cell repertoires in COVID-19. TCRdb's table, derived via immunoSEQ multiplex PCR, lists solely in-frame clones and lacks some. The sample has roughly 120,000 clones, less than 90% seen once. With V trimmed by 4 bases and J by 4 bases, 9 bases remained unmatched. The CDR3 has 18 amino acids. CDR1 LNHDA and CDR2 SQIVND come from the germline V gene (reference sequence). The chain links TRBV19 to TRBJ2-2; 13 positions match TRBD2. The clonotype was recovered from a man aged 70-80 years with acute or convalescent COVID-19. The sample taken for sequencing was peripheral blood. The CDR3 nucleotides read TGTGCCAGTAGTAAACGAACTAGCGGGGGGGCTAGCACCGGGGAGCTGTTTTTT. It encodes CASSKRTSGGASTGELFF.